The 29 T cell receptor beta chains reported below all come from one sample, sequenced in a study of CD8+ T cells in alopecia areata. Indicated treatment: oral pan-JAK inhibitor, 5-10 mg twice daily. The sequencing template was cDNA reverse transcribed from extracted RNA. Repertoires were generated with immunoSEQ multiplex PCR, while TCRdb's copy carries only in-frame clones and drops some. The sample lists about 140,000 clones, around 83% seen once, with approximately 13% in the top ten. Source: CD8+ T cells sorted from blood, taken at week 4, from a patient treated with tofacitinib. The receptor set was obtained from a human donor with alopecia areata.

This sequence joins TRBV5-1 and TRBJ2-7; D remains unclear. Trimming removed 0 bases at V and 3 bases at J, with 7 bases between. From germline, CDR1 is SGHRS and CDR2 YFSETQ. The CDR3 has 13 amino acids. The CDR3 DNA reads as TGCGCCAGCAGCTTGGCCGAGAACTACGAGCAGTACTTC. It translates to CASSLAENYEQYF.

This chain connects TRBV29-1 to TRBJ2-7; 9 bases map to TRBD1. Germline lookup yields CDR1 SQVTM and CDR2 ANQGSEA. Unmatched junction bases numbered 12, after V lost 5 bases and J lost 4 bases. This CDR3 has 15 amino acids. The CDR3 DNA is TGCAGCGTTACCGCCGGGACAGGGACGGGATACGAGCAGTACTTC. Translated, it gives CSVTAGTGTGYEQYF.

This chain connects TRBV7-9 to TRBJ2-7; the D is unclear. The CDR3 is 16 amino acids. Trimming pared 5 bases from V and 2 bases from J, leaving 19 bases between. The germline gives CDR1 SEHNR, CDR2 FQNEAQ (reference sequence). CDR3 in DNA: TGTGCCAGCAGCCATCTGGGTCCCTACGTTACCTACGAGCAGTACTTC. It yields the protein CASSHLGPYVTYEQYF. The full variable domain, rest sourced from reference TRBV7-9 and TRBJ2-7, is DTGVSQNPRHKITKRGQNVTFRCDPISEHNRLYWYRQTLGQGPEFLTYFQNEAQLEKSRLLSDRFSAERPKGSFSTLEIQRTEQGDSAMYLCASSHLGPYVTYEQYFGPGTRLTVT.

CDR3 nucleotide sequence: TGCGCCAGCAGCCAAGACAGGGTTGAACCCTACAATGAGCAGTTCTTC. This gives the protein CASSQDRVEPYNEQFF. This chain links TRBV4-1 with TRBJ2-1; D possibly corresponds to TRBD1 (5 bases). The germline gives CDR1 MGHRA, CDR2 YSYEKL. This CDR3 contains 16 residues. The germline V and J ends were trimmed by 0 bases and 2 bases, with 11 bases remaining between them.

Only one count was recorded for this clone. The chain has TRBV5-6 and TRBJ2-7; D is perhaps TRBD1 (5 bases). V gave up 3 bases and J gave up 0 bases, with 10 bases separating them. This CDR3 is built from 14 residues. Germline V lookup: CDR1 SGHDT, CDR2 YYEEEE. The CDR3 DNA reads as TGTGCCAGCAGCTACCCGACAGCCTCCTACGAGCAGTACTTC. Translated: CASSYPTASYEQYF.

The CDR3 here is CSVPYADGYNEQFF. CDR3 DNA sequence: TGCAGCGTGCCCTACGCGGACGGCTACAATGAGCAGTTCTTC. This chain joins TRBV29-1 and TRBJ2-1; D gene unclear. In germline, CDR1 is SQVTM, CDR2 ANQGSEA. Deletions cut 6 bases from V and 3 bases from J, with 15 bases between. The CDR3 is 14 residues long.

The chain combines TRBV5-1 with TRBJ1-2; a possible D gene is TRBD1 (6 bases). The CDR3 has 13 residues. The V end was cut by 1 base, the J end by 8 bases, with 12 bases between. Germline V gene sequence: CDR1 SGHRS, CDR2 YFSETQ. Here the CDR3 DNA reads TGCGCCAGCAGCTTGAACAGGGTGAGAGGCTACACCTTC. It codes for CASSLNRVRGYTF.

This chain connects TRBV10-1 to TRBJ2-3; 7 bases agree with TRBD2. J was trimmed by 0 bases and V by 4 bases; bases with no gene match: 4. Germline V gives CDR1 WNHNN, CDR2 SYGVQD (reference sequence). This CDR3 is 15 amino acids long. CDR3 sequence (DNA): TGCGCCAGCAGTGGGCTAGCGGCTAGCACAGATACGCAGTATTTT. Translating gives CASSGLAASTDTQYF.

V usage is TRBV6-1 and J usage is TRBJ2-1; the D gene could be TRBD1 or TRBD2 (7 bases each). Trimming took 3 bases from V and 4 from J, leaving 13 bases between them. In germline, CDR1 is MNHNS, CDR2 SASEGT. The CDR3 has 15 residues. In nucleotides, the CDR3 is TGTGCCAGCAGTGACCCAGGGGGGGGTTACAATGAGCAGTTCTTC. Its translation: CASSDPGGGYNEQFF.

The chain links TRBV7-9 to TRBJ2-5; D is unclear. V was trimmed by 5 bases and J by 7 bases, leaving 8 bases between them. This CDR3 spans 11 amino acids. CDR1 is SEHNR, CDR2 FQNEAQ, per germline (reference sequence). The CDR3 DNA reads as TGTGCCAGCAGCCCCCTCGGGACCCAGTACTTC. Its translation: CASSPLGTQYF.

This sequence joins TRBV11-2 and TRBJ2-3, with a weak D call TRBD2 (5 bases). Germline assignment: CDR1 SGHAT and CDR2 FQNNGV. V lost 2 bases to trimming and J lost 2 bases, with 14 bases between them. This CDR3 has 16 residues. CDR3 region: CASSLSYGVFTDTQYF. DNA of the CDR3: TGTGCCAGCAGCTTAAGTTACGGGGTCTTCACAGATACGCAGTATTTT. Full variable domain (outside the CDR3, taken from reference TRBV11-2 and TRBJ2-3): EAGVAQSPRYKIIEKRQSVAFWCNPISGHATLYWYQQILGQGPKLLIQFQNNGVVDDSQLPKDRFSAERLKGVDSTLKIQPAKLEDSAVYLCASSLSYGVFTDTQYFGPGTRLTVL.

The rearrangement uses TRBV6-5 and TRBJ1-6, with D perhaps matching TRBD1 (6 bases). The CDR3 runs to 16 residues. The V and J ends lost 0 bases and 7 bases respectively, with 13 bases between them. Per the germline V gene, CDR1 is MNHEY and CDR2 is SVGAGI. CDR3 region: CASSYSAGGANSPLHF. CDR3 nucleotide sequence: TGTGCCAGCAGTTACTCTGCCGGGGGCGCGAATTCACCCCTCCACTTT.

Written as DNA, the CDR3 is TGTGCCAGCAGCTTAGCGGCAGGGGGCAGTTTCTCAGATACGCAGTATTTT. This gives the protein CASSLAAGGSFSDTQYF. The chain has TRBV7-6 and TRBJ2-3; 8 nucleotides match TRBD1. The CDR3 sequence is 17 residues long. The germline V gene has CDR1 SGHVS and CDR2 FNYEAQ. Trimming cost V 0 bases and J 4 bases; bases outside gene matches: 9.

The gene calls are TRBV5-1 and TRBJ2-7; 9 bases are shared with TRBD1. The CDR3 extends over 14 amino acids. Germline CDR1 is SGHRS and CDR2 is YFSETQ. Losses at the gene ends were 4 bases for V and 6 bases for J; bases not matched to a gene: 8. The CDR3 region has the DNA TGCGCCAGCAGCCTGGGACAGGGTATGTTCGAGCAGTACTTC. Translation: CASSLGQGMFEQYF.

This chain links TRBV4-1 with TRBJ2-1; D could derive from TRBD1 or TRBD2 (5 bases each). This CDR3 spans 14 amino acids. Looked up from germline, CDR1 is MGHRA and CDR2 is YSYEKL. V dropped 1 base and J dropped 6 bases, with 10 bases sitting between them. DNA of the CDR3: TGCGCCAGCAGCCAAGGTAGGGGACCCAATGAGCAGTTCTTC. The encoded protein is CASSQGRGPNEQFF.

This chain links TRBV5-6 with TRBJ2-2, with 11 bases aligning to TRBD2. CDR3 length: 16 residues. V shed 0 bases and J 7 bases; nucleotides not matched to a gene: 5. CDR1 is SGHDT, CDR2 YYEEEE, per germline. CDR3 DNA sequence: TGTGCCAGCAGCTTGGGGCTAGCGGGAGGCTTCGGGGAGCTGTTTTTT. Its protein is CASSLGLAGGFGELFF.

The V call is TRBV6-5, the J call TRBJ1-2; 7 nucleotides line up with TRBD1. Trimming cost V 0 bases and J 8 bases; bases outside gene matches: 3. Germline V gene data show CDR1 as MNHEY and CDR2 as SVGAGI. The CDR3 runs to 13 residues. The CDR3 DNA is TGTGCCAGCAGTTACTCGAAAGGGGGCGGCTACACCTTC. It translates to CASSYSKGGGYTF.

The chain uses TRBV29-1 and TRBJ2-1, with 9 bases lining up with TRBD1. This CDR3 region has 13 residues. Germline CDR1 and CDR2: SQVTM and ANQGSEA. V shed 7 bases, J shed 3 bases, and the junction held 4 bases outside the gene matches. The CDR3 here is CSARQGDYNEQFF. The CDR3 bases are TGCAGCGCCCGACAGGGGGACTACAATGAGCAGTTCTTC.

This clone was counted between two and nine times. This CDR3 is also generated by other DNA sequences in the sample. The genes are TRBV20-1 and TRBJ2-7; a possible D gene is TRBD1 (5 bases). The length of the CDR3 is 11 residues. The germline V gene encodes CDR1 DFQATT and CDR2 SNEGSKA (reference sequence). Trimming took 2 bases from V and 4 from J, leaving 6 bases between them. The CDR3 bases are TGCAGTGCTAGACAGGGATACGAGCAGTACTTC. Translation gives CSARQGYEQYF.

This chain uses TRBV5-6 with TRBJ1-4, with D possibly matching TRBD1 (5 bases). This CDR3 region has 14 residues. V gave up 0 bases and J gave up 8 bases, with 11 bases separating them. Germline CDR1 is SGHDT and CDR2 is YYEEEE. CDR3 sequence: CASSLDRLEEKLFF. DNA of the CDR3: TGTGCCAGCAGCTTGGACAGGCTAGAAGAAAAACTGTTTTTT. Combining the CDR3 with reference TRBV5-6 and TRBJ1-4 gives the whole variable domain DAGVTQSPTHLIKTRGQQVTLRCSPKSGHDTVSWYQQALGQGPQFIFQYYEEEERQRGNFPDRFSGHQFPNYSSELNVNALLLGDSALYLCASSLDRLEEKLFFGSGTQLSVL.

For this clone: The sample carries other DNA sequences with the same CDR3. The CDR3 bases are TGTGCCAGCAGCTTAAGCTACGAGCAGTACTTC. Translating gives CASSLSYEQYF. The genes are TRBV7-9 and TRBJ2-7; D unresolved. CDR3 length: 11 amino acids. V was clipped by 2 bases and J by 3 bases, with 2 bases between them. Germline V gene sequence: CDR1 SEHNR, CDR2 FQNEAQ (reference sequence).

This clone occurred a few times. The chain combines TRBV7-6 with TRBJ2-7, with TRBD2 matching over 11 bases. The germline V gene has CDR1 SGHVS and CDR2 FNYEAQ. The CDR3 covers 15 residues. The J segment lost 3 bases and the V segment lost 3 bases, leaving 4 bases of the junction unmatched. CDR3 protein: CASSFTSGSFYEQYF. The CDR3, as DNA: TGTGCCAGCAGCTTCACTAGCGGGAGCTTCTACGAGCAGTACTTC. Combining the CDR3 with reference TRBV7-6 and TRBJ2-7 gives the whole variable domain GAGVSQSPRYKVTKRGQDVALRCDPISGHVSLYWYRQALGQGPEFLTYFNYEAQQDKSGLPNDRFSAERPEGSISTLTIQRTEQRDSAMYRCASSFTSGSFYEQYFGPGTRLTVT.

The chain joins TRBV27 to TRBJ2-2, with D tentatively TRBD1 (7 bases). V dropped 7 bases and J dropped 5 bases, with 17 bases sitting between them. The CDR3 length is 15 residues. The germline CDR1 and CDR2 sequences are MNHEY and SMNVEV (reference sequence). The CDR3 DNA reads TGTGCCAGCACACGGGGGACAGTACTTACCGGGGAGCTGTTTTTT. The encoded protein is CASTRGTVLTGELFF.

This clone showed up just once. The rearrangement joins TRBV5-6 to TRBJ2-7, with 8 bases aligning to TRBD1. Germline CDR1 and CDR2: SGHDT and YYEEEE. The ends lost 0 bases at V and 5 bases at J; junction bases unmatched: 4. The CDR3 loop spans 14 amino acids. The CDR3 loop is CASSLGQGTDEQYF. DNA for the CDR3: TGTGCCAGCAGCTTGGGACAGGGGACCGACGAGCAGTACTTC.

This clone was detected only once. This rearrangement joins TRBV4-1 to TRBJ2-5, with a tentative D call TRBD2 (5 bases). The CDR3 is 13 residues long. Deletions cut 7 bases from V and 3 bases from J, with 12 bases between. Germline assignment: CDR1 MGHRA and CDR2 YSYEKL. The CDR3 coding sequence is TGCGCCAGCAACGGGATTAACGAAGAGACCCAGTACTTC. This codes for CASNGINEETQYF.

In DNA form, the CDR3 reads TGCGCCAGCAGCTTGGCCGGCAACCTGAACGAGCAGTACTTC. Its protein is CASSLAGNLNEQYF. The genes are TRBV5-1 and TRBJ2-7; D is unclear. The CDR3 runs to 14 residues. Germline lookup yields CDR1 SGHRS and CDR2 YFSETQ. The germline V and J ends were trimmed by 0 bases and 5 bases, with 12 bases remaining between them.

The V call is TRBV19, the J call TRBJ2-7, with 10 bases aligning to TRBD2. The germline V gene has CDR1 LNHDA and CDR2 SQIVND (reference sequence). The CDR3 runs to 15 residues. The J segment lost 3 bases and the V segment lost 5 bases, leaving 7 bases of the junction unmatched. The DNA of the CDR3 is TGTGCCAGTAGTGTCGGGACTAGCGAAAACTACGAGCAGTACTTC. Protein product: CASSVGTSENYEQYF.

The chain recombines TRBV4-1 with TRBJ2-7; D gene unclear. V dropped 0 bases and J dropped 6 bases, with 6 bases sitting between them. Per germline, CDR1 MGHRA and CDR2 YSYEKL. The CDR3 is 12 residues long. CDR3: CASSQEGLEQYF. The CDR3 DNA follows: TGCGCCAGCAGCCAAGAAGGGCTCGAGCAGTACTTC.

In its sample, this clone was seen once. The J gene is TRBJ2-7, the V gene TRBV7-6; maybe TRBD2 (5 bases). This CDR3 is built from 13 residues. CDR1 SGHVS and CDR2 FNYEAQ come from the germline V gene. Trimming removed 5 bases at V and 3 bases at J, with 11 bases between. The CDR3 DNA is TGTGCCAGCAGCGCCCTGGGAGACTACGAGCAGTACTTC. Translating gives CASSALGDYEQYF. Together with reference TRBV7-6 and TRBJ2-7, the CDR3 gives the full variable domain: GAGVSQSPRYKVTKRGQDVALRCDPISGHVSLYWYRQALGQGPEFLTYFNYEAQQDKSGLPNDRFSAERPEGSISTLTIQRTEQRDSAMYRCASSALGDYEQYFGPGTRLTVT.